The 13 T cell receptor beta chains given below trace back to one sample, sequenced in a study of cytomegalovirus exposure and HLA in healthy donors. The PCR used 60 Vbeta and 13 Jbeta primers. The data were produced by immunoSEQ multiplex PCR, yet TCRdb's version contains in-frame clones alone and is incomplete. The table shows around 120,000 clones, with around 82% occurring only once. The sequenced sample was PBMCs. The receptor set was obtained from a boy aged 10-17 years in good health and CMV-seronegative.

V usage is TRBV27 and J usage is TRBJ2-7, with 7 bases that match TRBD1. V trimming: 4 bases; J trimming: 1 base; junction bases outside the gene matches: 1. The CDR3 contains 13 residues. The germline V gene encodes CDR1 MNHEY and CDR2 SMNVEV (reference sequence). The CDR3 loop is CASSWGQSYEQYF. DNA for the CDR3: TGTGCCAGCAGTTGGGGACAGTCCTACGAGCAGTACTTC.

V usage is TRBV27 and J usage is TRBJ1-5; weak D call: TRBD1 (5 bases). Between the trimmed V and J ends, which lost 0 bases and 6 bases, there was a span of 9 bases. Germline CDR1 is MNHEY and CDR2 is SMNVEV (reference sequence). This CDR3 has 14 amino acids. The chain's CDR3 is CASSLSGRGQPQHF. DNA for the CDR3: TGTGCCAGCAGTTTATCAGGAAGGGGTCAGCCCCAGCATTTT.

The chain links TRBV18 to TRBJ2-5; 8 nucleotides agree with TRBD1. Germline V gene sequence: CDR1 KGHSH, CDR2 LQKENI. With 5 bases clipped from V and 4 bases from J, the junction kept 6 bases outside the gene matches. The CDR3 has 14 residues. The CDR3, as DNA: TGTGCCAGCTCAGAAGGACAGGGAAGAGAGACCCAGTACTTC. Its translation: CASSEGQGRETQYF.

The chain joins TRBV5-1 to TRBJ2-2; D is unresolved. Germline V gives CDR1 SGHRS, CDR2 YFSETQ. The CDR3 loop spans 13 amino acids. V was pared by 4 bases and J by 3 bases, with 7 bases between. DNA for the CDR3: TGCGCCAGCAGCAGAGACTACACCGGGGAGCTGTTTTTT. Translation gives CASSRDYTGELFF.

V usage is TRBV15 and J usage is TRBJ2-3, with D perhaps matching TRBD2 (5 bases). V was shortened by 5 bases and J by 2 bases, with 14 bases between the two germline ends. Looked up from germline, CDR1 is LNHNV and CDR2 is YYDKDF (reference sequence). The CDR3 extends over 15 amino acids. This CDR3 reads CATSQYREATDTQYF. As DNA, the CDR3 is TGTGCCACCAGCCAGTATCGGGAAGCCACAGATACGCAGTATTTT.

This clone occurred once. This chain links TRBV29-1 with TRBJ1-1, with D uncertain. The germline V gene has CDR1 SQVTM and CDR2 ANQGSEA. With 4 bases removed from V and 5 bases from J, the gap between germline ends came to 11 bases. The CDR3 consists of 12 residues. The CDR3 here is CSVGGGRTEAFF. The CDR3 coding sequence is TGCAGCGTTGGAGGAGGGAGAACTGAAGCTTTCTTT.

CDR3 sequence reads: CAWSALAEFYNEQFF. CDR3 DNA sequence: TGTGCCTGGAGTGCCCTAGCGGAGTTCTACAATGAGCAGTTCTTC. The chain combines TRBV30 with TRBJ2-1; TRBD2 agrees at 7 bases. Unmatched junction bases numbered 6, after V lost 1 base and J lost 3 bases. The germline gives CDR1 GTSNPN, CDR2 SVGIG (reference sequence). The CDR3 has 15 residues.

The V gene is TRBV7-8, the J gene TRBJ2-7; maybe TRBD2 (5 bases). V gave up 0 bases and J gave up 2 bases, with 17 bases separating them. Per germline, CDR1 SGHVS and CDR2 FQNEAQ. The CDR3 contains 17 residues. CDR3 in DNA: TGTGCCAGCAGCTTAGCGCTAAGCGGTCAAGCACCCTACGAGCAGTACTTC. It codes for CASSLALSGQAPYEQYF.

The chain is built from TRBV29-1 and TRBJ2-1, with 7 bases fitting TRBD2. This CDR3 is built from 12 residues. The ends lost 3 bases at V and 6 bases at J; junction bases unmatched: 2. Germline CDR1 is SQVTM and CDR2 is ANQGSEA. CDR3 loop: CSVESGTNEQFF. The DNA of the CDR3 is TGCAGCGTTGAGAGCGGGACCAATGAGCAGTTCTTC.

The chain joins TRBV7-9 to TRBJ2-7; tentative D call: TRBD1 (6 bases). The germline V and J ends were trimmed by 4 bases and 3 bases, with 10 bases remaining between them. Germline-derived CDR1 and CDR2 are SEHNR and FQNEAQ (reference sequence). The CDR3 runs 13 residues. In DNA form, the CDR3 reads TGTGCCAGCAGCTCACAGGGTCGCTACGAGCAGTACTTC. This sequence encodes CASSSQGRYEQYF.

V is TRBV11-3 and J is TRBJ2-5; a weak D match, TRBD2 (5 bases). CDR3 length: 13 residues. V was pared by 1 base and J by 4 bases, with 7 bases between. Per germline, CDR1 SGHNT and CDR2 YENEEA. In nucleotides, the CDR3 is TGTGCCAGCAGCTTAGGGGAGTTAGAGACCCAGTACTTC. Its translation is CASSLGELETQYF.

CDR3 in amino acids: CASSSRQGAEKLFF. CDR3 coding DNA: TGTGCCAGCAGTTCGAGACAGGGGGCCGAAAAACTGTTTTTT. The chain combines TRBV6-5 with TRBJ1-4, with TRBD1 matching over 10 bases. The J segment lost 8 bases and the V segment lost 4 bases, leaving 4 bases of the junction unmatched. The CDR3 has 14 amino acids. CDR1 and CDR2 from the germline V gene are MNHEY and SVGAGI.

This sequence joins TRBV19 and TRBJ2-7; possibly TRBD2 for D (5 bases). The V gene's germline CDR1 is LNHDA and CDR2 SQIVND (reference sequence). There are 12 residues in the CDR3. Trimming removed 3 bases from V and 6 bases from J, with 9 bases in between. CDR3 nucleotide sequence: TGTGCCAGTAGTATGGGAGCGACCGAGCAGTACTTC. Protein sequence: CASSMGATEQYF. The variable domain in full, completed from reference TRBV19 and TRBJ2-7, reads DGGITQSPKYLFRKEGQNVTLSCEQNLNHDAMYWYRQDPGQGLRLIYYSQIVNDFQKGDIAEGYSVSREKKESFPLTVTSAQKNPTAFYLCASSMGATEQYFGPGTRLTVT.